These 32 T cell receptor beta chains came from one sample sequenced in a study of cytomegalovirus exposure and HLA in healthy donors. 60 Vbeta and 13 Jbeta primers were used in PCR. Sequencing was performed with immunoSEQ multiplex PCR; in TCRdb, only in-frame clones are kept and a portion is missing. The sample shows around 94,000 clones, roughly 78% of them seen only once. The sample was PBMCs. Source of these receptors: a woman aged 40 to 50 in good health and CMV-seropositive.

The V gene is TRBV28, the J gene TRBJ1-2; D perhaps matches TRBD1 (5 bases). CDR1 is MDHEN, CDR2 SYDVKM, per germline. V was cut by 4 bases and J by 8 bases, with 20 bases left in between. This CDR3 has 15 amino acids. The chain's CDR3 is CASSSQGQSLGGYTF. CDR3 DNA sequence: TGTGCCAGCAGTTCCCAGGGTCAGAGTTTGGGAGGCTACACCTTC.

V usage is TRBV5-1 and J usage is TRBJ2-5; the D gene is possibly TRBD1 (5 bases). This CDR3 spans 16 amino acids. Germline-derived CDR1 and CDR2 are SGHRS and YFSETQ. V was cut by 2 bases and J by 0 bases, with 14 bases left in between. CDR3 loop: CASSLGVSADQETQYF. DNA of the CDR3: TGCGCCAGCAGCTTAGGGGTATCGGCAGACCAAGAGACCCAGTACTTC.

The chain combines TRBV7-3 with TRBJ2-3; 8 nucleotides line up with TRBD2. The trim removed 5 bases at V and 4 bases at J, leaving 8 bases unmatched. The V gene's germline CDR1 is SGHTA and CDR2 FQGTGA. CDR3 length: 15 residues. CDR3 protein: CASSLQAGESDTQYF. Written as DNA, the CDR3 is TGTGCCAGCAGCCTCCAAGCGGGAGAATCAGATACGCAGTATTTT. Combining the CDR3 with reference TRBV7-3 and TRBJ2-3 gives the whole variable domain GAGVSQTPSNKVTEKGKYVELRCDPISGHTALYWYRQSLGQGPEFLIYFQGTGAADDSGLPNDRFFAVRPEGSVSTLKIQRTERGDSAVYLCASSLQAGESDTQYFGPGTRLTVL.

The chain carries TRBV9 and TRBJ2-5, with 7 bases identical to TRBD2. The germline V gene has CDR1 SGDLS and CDR2 YYNGEE. CDR3 length: 15 amino acids. Unmatched junction bases numbered 7, after V lost 2 bases and J lost 3 bases. In DNA, the CDR3 is TGTGCCAGCAGCGTCTTTGCGGGAGTAAAAGAGACCCAGTACTTC. It specifies CASSVFAGVKETQYF.

The chain couples TRBV2 to TRBJ1-2, with 11 bases matching TRBD1. The CDR3 has 18 residues. V trimming: 1 base; J trimming: 4 bases; junction bases outside the gene matches: 11. CDR1 and CDR2 from the germline V gene are SNHLY and FYNNEI. The CDR3 nucleotides read TGTGCCAGCAGTGAAGTCGGGACAGGGGGGTTTAATTTCTATGGCTACACCTTC. This translates into CASSEVGTGGFNFYGYTF.

V usage is TRBV7-6 and J usage is TRBJ2-7, with TRBD1 matching over 7 bases. The trim removed 5 bases at V and 4 bases at J, leaving 8 bases unmatched. The CDR3 loop spans 14 amino acids. The germline CDR1 and CDR2 sequences are SGHVS and FNYEAQ. CDR3 loop: CASSPRQGSYEQYF. The CDR3 DNA sequence: TGTGCCAGCAGCCCCCGACAGGGCAGTTACGAGCAGTACTTC.

The CDR3: CASSLERGQGSETQYF. CDR3 nucleotide sequence: TGTGCCAGCAGCCTAGAACGAGGACAGGGTTCGGAGACCCAGTACTTC. The rearrangement uses TRBV14 and TRBJ2-5; TRBD1 agrees at 8 bases. Germline V gene lookup returns CDR1 SGHDN and CDR2 FVKESK. The CDR3 totals 16 residues. Germline trimming cut 4 bases from V and 5 bases from J; bases unmatched to any gene: 12.

The V call is TRBV10-3, the J call TRBJ2-3, with 13 bases fitting TRBD2. Trimming at V came to 4 bases and at J to 1 base, leaving 5 bases not matched to a gene. Germline V gene sequence: CDR1 ENHRY, CDR2 SYGVKD. This CDR3 comprises 17 residues. CDR3 DNA sequence: TGTGCCATCAGTGTAGTAACTAGCGGGAGGGGCACAGATACGCAGTATTTT. This codes for CAISVVTSGRGTDTQYF.

This chain connects TRBV6-5 to TRBJ2-7, with D hard to call. The CDR3 consists of 15 residues. Trimming pared 2 bases from V and 2 bases from J, leaving 13 bases between. The V gene's germline CDR1 is MNHEY and CDR2 SVGAGI. The CDR3 coding sequence is TGTGCCAGCAGTTACCCTCGTCCGAGCCCCTACGAGCAGTACTTC. Translation gives CASSYPRPSPYEQYF.

V usage is TRBV4-3 and J usage is TRBJ1-6; no definite D call. From germline, CDR1 is LGHNA and CDR2 YSLEER. The CDR3 extends over 14 amino acids. Trimming pared 1 base from V and 9 bases from J, leaving 10 bases between. The CDR3 DNA reads TGCGCCAGCAGCCAAGTTCTGTTCGGTTCACCCCTCCACTTT. Amino acid sequence: CASSQVLFGSPLHF.

This clone has more than one count but fewer than ten. CDR3 protein: CASSGARASGRNEQFF. The DNA for the CDR3 is TGTGCCAGCAGCGGGGCGAGGGCTAGCGGGAGAAATGAGCAGTTCTTC. V usage is TRBV9 and J usage is TRBJ2-1; 10 bases fit TRBD2. The germline V gene encodes CDR1 SGDLS and CDR2 YYNGEE. The CDR3 sequence is 16 residues long. V lost 3 bases to trimming and J lost 7 bases; unmatched junction nucleotides: 10. The full variable domain, with the rest looked up from reference TRBV9 and TRBJ2-1, is DSGVTQTPKHLITATGQRVTLRCSPRSGDLSVYWYQQSLDQGLQFLIQYYNGEERAKGNILERFSAQQFPDLHSELNLSSLELGDSALYFCASSGARASGRNEQFFGPGTRLTVL.

This sequence joins TRBV19 and TRBJ2-7; 12 positions agree with TRBD2. With V trimmed by 9 bases and J by 0 bases, 21 bases remained unmatched. The CDR3 sequence is 20 residues long. Germline CDR1 reads LNHDA; CDR2 reads SQIVND (reference sequence). Here the CDR3 reads CASVGRLAGARTNSSYEQYF. CDR3 nucleotide sequence: TGTGCCAGCGTGGGAAGACTAGCGGGAGCGCGAACCAATAGCTCCTACGAGCAGTACTTC.

V gene TRBV25-1 combines with J gene TRBJ1-1; a weak D match, TRBD1 (5 bases). This CDR3 is 14 amino acids long. CDR1 and CDR2 (germline): MGHDK, SYGVNS. The V end was cut by 2 bases, the J end by 1 base, with 8 bases between. CDR3 residues: CASSEQGSNTEAFF. DNA of the CDR3: TGTGCCAGCAGTGAACAGGGATCGAACACTGAAGCTTTCTTT. Looking up the rest from reference TRBV25-1 and TRBJ1-1 gives the full variable domain: EADIYQTPRYLVIGTGKKITLECSQTMGHDKMYWYQQDPGMELHLIHYSYGVNSTEKGDLSSESTVSRIRTEHFPLTLESARPSHTSQYLCASSEQGSNTEAFFGQGTRLTVV.

The chain is built from TRBV7-9 and TRBJ2-7, with 8 bases identical to TRBD2. CDR1 and CDR2 from the germline V gene are SEHNR and FQNEAQ (reference sequence). The CDR3 sequence is 18 residues long. The V segment lost 5 bases and the J segment 5 bases; nucleotides outside the gene matches: 20. CDR3 amino acids: CASSGQRQFGLATDEQYF. CDR3 sequence (DNA): TGTGCCAGCAGCGGTCAACGACAGTTTGGACTAGCAACCGACGAGCAGTACTTC.

The rearrangement joins TRBV5-1 to TRBJ1-2; D not resolved. The CDR3 covers 13 residues. The germline V gene encodes CDR1 SGHRS and CDR2 YFSETQ. Trimming cost V 0 bases and J 4 bases, with 7 bases left between them. The CDR3 coding sequence is TGCGCCAGCAGCTTGGGAGGGATCTATGGCTACACCTTC. This encodes CASSLGGIYGYTF.

This chain uses TRBV19 with TRBJ2-1, with 10 bases identical to TRBD2. Germline V CDR1 and CDR2: LNHDA, SQIVND (reference sequence). There are 16 residues in the CDR3. V lost 4 bases to trimming and J lost 5 bases; unmatched junction nucleotides: 8. CDR3 sequence (DNA): TGTGCCAGTAGTACCCTCCTAGCGGGAGATCACAATGAGCAGTTCTTC. This encodes CASSTLLAGDHNEQFF.

The chain employs TRBV5-1 and TRBJ2-5; 11 bases agree with TRBD2. The better agreement between TRBJ2-7 and the DNA end casts doubt on the J call. The CDR3 has 16 residues. Germline V gene lookup returns CDR1 SGHRS and CDR2 YFSETQ. CDR3 nucleotides: TGCGCCAGCAGCTCAGGGACTAGCGGTCCCCTGTTCGAGCAGTACTTC. It encodes CASSSGTSGPLFEQYF.

The chain links TRBV7-2 to TRBJ2-1; possibly TRBD1 for D (5 bases). CDR1 and CDR2 from the germline V gene are SGHTA and FQGNSA. V lost 5 bases to trimming and J lost 2 bases, with 16 bases between them. This CDR3 has 16 amino acids. The CDR3 here is CASSRPQESAYNEQFF. The CDR3 DNA sequence: TGTGCCAGCAGCCGGCCACAGGAGTCAGCCTACAATGAGCAGTTCTTC.

The chain recombines TRBV5-1 with TRBJ2-2; no firm D call. V gave up 2 bases and J gave up 5 bases, with 19 bases separating them. This CDR3 has 17 amino acids. Germline CDR1 and CDR2: SGHRS and YFSETQ. CDR3: CASSLLLGDGGTGELFF. CDR3 nucleotide sequence: TGCGCCAGCAGCTTATTACTCGGAGACGGTGGTACCGGGGAGCTGTTTTTT.

The chain employs TRBV11-2 and TRBJ2-2, with 7 bases lining up with TRBD1. The CDR3 is 14 amino acids. Germline assignment: CDR1 SGHAT and CDR2 FQNNGV. V shed 6 bases and J 4 bases; nucleotides not matched to a gene: 5. The CDR3 reads CASRPDRATGELFF. CDR3 nucleotide sequence: TGTGCCAGCAGACCAGACAGGGCCACCGGGGAGCTGTTTTTT.

The chain links TRBV6-1 to TRBJ2-7, with D tentatively TRBD1 (5 bases). The CDR3 is 14 amino acids. Trimming took off 0 bases at V and 6 bases at J, with 12 bases between the two ends. Germline V gene data show CDR1 as MNHNS and CDR2 as SASEGT. In nucleotides, the CDR3 is TGTGCCAGCAGTGAAGCTGCAGGGTTAGGCGAGCAGTACTTC. Translation: CASSEAAGLGEQYF.

The chain recombines TRBV5-1 with TRBJ2-2; 7 bases agree with TRBD1. Germline CDR1 and CDR2: SGHRS and YFSETQ. V was clipped by 0 bases and J by 6 bases; unmatched bases: 5. The length of the CDR3 is 15 residues. The CDR3 spells CASSLETGAPGELFF. For the CDR3, the DNA is TGCGCCAGCAGCTTGGAAACAGGGGCCCCCGGGGAGCTGTTTTTT. Using reference TRBV5-1 and TRBJ2-2 for the parts outside the CDR3, the full variable domain is KAGVTQTPRYLIKTRGQQVTLSCSPISGHRSVSWYQQTPGQGLQFLFEYFSETQRNKGNFPGRFSGRQFSNSRSEMNVSTLELGDSALYLCASSLETGAPGELFFGEGSRLTVL.

The V and J genes are TRBV6-5 and TRBJ1-1; tentative D call: TRBD1 (5 bases). Trimming shortened V by 2 bases and J by 1 base, and 11 bases separated the two germline ends. The CDR3 consists of 15 residues. CDR1 and CDR2 (germline): MNHEY, SVGAGI. Here the CDR3 DNA reads TGTGCCAGCAGTTACGATATGCAGGGGAACACTGAAGCTTTCTTT. Its translation: CASSYDMQGNTEAFF.

J is TRBJ2-2 and V is TRBV27; D may be TRBD2 (8 bases). Per the germline V gene, CDR1 is MNHEY and CDR2 is SMNVEV (reference sequence). V was pared by 7 bases and J by 5 bases, with 20 bases between. The CDR3 loop spans 16 amino acids. CDR3 protein: CASTLGGGRTTGELFF. CDR3 sequence (DNA): TGTGCCAGCACCTTAGGGGGCGGGAGGACAACCGGGGAGCTGTTTTTT.

The V call is TRBV30, the J call TRBJ2-7; TRBD2 agrees at 14 bases. The germline CDR1 and CDR2 sequences are GTSNPN and SVGIG (reference sequence). The CDR3 runs 15 residues. The junction had 2 bases not matched to a gene; V was cut back by 3 bases and J by 1 base. CDR3 residues: CAWRRLAGGSYEQYF. The CDR3 DNA reads as TGTGCCTGGAGGAGACTAGCGGGAGGGTCCTACGAGCAGTACTTC. Filled out from reference TRBV30 and TRBJ2-7, the complete variable domain reads SQTIHQWPATLVQPVGSPLSLECTVEGTSNPNLYWYRQAAGRGLQLLFYSVGIGQISSEVPQNLSASRPQDRQFILSSKKLLLSDSGFYLCAWRRLAGGSYEQYFGPGTRLTVT.

V gene TRBV4-2 combines with J gene TRBJ2-3; TRBD2 matches at 11 bases. This CDR3 region has 19 residues. Germline V CDR1 and CDR2: LGHNA, YNFKEQ. Trimming removed 2 bases from V and 4 bases from J; junction bases left unmatched: 14. CDR3 sequence: CASSQPTLTLAGGPDTQYF. CDR3 coding DNA: TGTGCCAGCAGCCAACCCACCTTGACTCTAGCGGGAGGACCAGATACGCAGTATTTT.

On this clone itself: One end of the junction does not line up with germline, which may come from a read error. V usage is TRBV6-6 and J usage is TRBJ2-7, with D possibly TRBD1 on 6 matching bases. In germline, CDR1 is MNHNY, CDR2 SVGAGI (reference sequence). This CDR3 is built from 13 residues. The CDR3, as DNA: TGTGCCGGCAGCCGGGACAACCACTACGAGCAGTACTTC. Protein product: CAGSRDNHYEQYF.

The V gene is TRBV18, the J gene TRBJ2-5; 7 nucleotides agree with TRBD1. Germline CDR1 is KGHSH and CDR2 is LQKENI. This CDR3 contains 13 residues. Losses at the gene ends were 6 bases for V and 4 bases for J; bases not matched to a gene: 5. In DNA form, the CDR3 reads TGTGCCAGCTCTTATAAGGGGGCAGAGACCCAGTACTTC. It encodes CASSYKGAETQYF.

The V and J genes are TRBV5-1 and TRBJ2-7; 9 bases line up with TRBD2. This CDR3 has 13 amino acids. V shed 5 bases and J 2 bases; nucleotides not matched to a gene: 2. Germline values: CDR1 SGHRS, CDR2 YFSETQ. CDR3 DNA sequence: TGCGCCAGCAGGACTAGCGGTGCCTACGAGCAGTACTTC. Its protein is CASRTSGAYEQYF.

The V and J genes are TRBV18 and TRBJ1-2; 9 nucleotides line up with TRBD1. The CDR3 contains 13 residues. CDR1 is KGHSH and CDR2 is LQKENI in the germline V gene. The V and J ends lost 2 bases and 6 bases, in that order; junction bases with no gene match: 1. CDR3 nucleotides: TGTGCCAGCTCACCAAGGGACAGGGATGGCTACACCTTC. This translates into CASSPRDRDGYTF.

This clone was counted a single time. The chain is built from TRBV11-2 and TRBJ1-2; TRBD1 matches at 12 bases. Germline CDR1 reads SGHAT; CDR2 reads FQNNGV. The CDR3 is 16 residues long. Trimming took 5 bases from V and 4 from J; bases not matched to a gene: 8. CDR3 loop: CASSPGTGGAFYGYTF. In nucleotides, the CDR3 is TGTGCCAGCAGCCCCGGGACAGGGGGCGCTTTCTATGGCTACACCTTC.

The chain combines TRBV5-6 with TRBJ2-1; no reliable D call. The V and J ends lost 4 bases and 7 bases respectively, with 18 bases between them. This CDR3 has 15 amino acids. The germline V gene has CDR1 SGHDT and CDR2 YYEEEE. The CDR3 region is CASSPTQANGNEQFF. The CDR3 DNA follows: TGTGCCAGCAGCCCCACCCAGGCCAATGGAAATGAGCAGTTCTTC. The full variable domain, completed using reference TRBV5-6 and TRBJ2-1, is DAGVTQSPTHLIKTRGQQVTLRCSPKSGHDTVSWYQQALGQGPQFIFQYYEEEERQRGNFPDRFSGHQFPNYSSELNVNALLLGDSALYLCASSPTQANGNEQFFGPGTRLTVL.